The clone carrying this T cell receptor (beta chain) was observed once. TCRdb's copy holds only in-frame clones and misses some; the assay was immunoSEQ multiplex PCR. The top ten clones hold approximately 8% of a sample with over 400,000 clones, 75% to 90% of them seen once. Losses at the gene ends were 3 bases for V and 2 bases for J; bases not matched to a gene: 8. The CDR3 length is 16 residues. Germline V gene data show CDR1 as LNHDA and CDR2 as SQIVND (reference sequence). This specimen comes from a study of blood T cell repertoires in COVID-19. Those who participated ranged in age from roughly 18 to 100 years and resided in 20 to 30 US areas.

The TCR originated in a woman aged 55-70 years who had recovered from COVID-19. This chain links TRBV19 with TRBJ2-3; 7 nucleotides agree with TRBD2. The sequencing sample was made of PBMCs or T cells enriched from blood (not recorded which). The CDR3 spells CASSISGLTPTDTQYF. Written as DNA, the CDR3 is TGTGCCAGTAGTATTTCGGGACTAACCCCCACAGATACGCAGTATTTT.